These T cell receptor beta chains were read from a single sample in a study of beta chain features in type 1 diabetes. Profiling relied on immunoSEQ multiplex PCR, and the TCRdb table lists in-frame clones only, not all of them. The table shows 810,000 or so clones, with under 20% occurring only once. The specimen sequenced was naive CD4+ T cells from blood. The receptors here all came from a young woman in good health. The CDR3 runs from the conserved cysteine through the conserved F or W. D genes are given only for firm matches. Clone size, where shown, is once, few, many, or a class for clones that have expanded.

V	D	J	size	DNA	CDR3
TRBV18	NA	TRBJ2-1	few	TGTGCCAGCTCACCGGGAGTTACTAACAATGAGCAGTTCTTC	CASSPGVTNNEQFF
TRBV19	TRBD1	TRBJ2-5	few	TGTGCCAGTAGGGACAGGGGAGAGACCCAGTACTTC	CASRDRGETQYF
TRBV2	NA	TRBJ1-2	few	TGTGCCAGCAGTGTTATGGACTATGGCTACACCTTC	CASSVMDYGYTF
TRBV7-6	NA	TRBJ2-7	few	TGTGCCAGCAGCCAAGCGGACAGTTCTTACTACGAGCAGTACTTC	CASSQADSSYYEQYF
TRBV7-9	NA	TRBJ2-3	NA	TGTGCCAGCAGCTCGATGCCCGAGGGCACGAGGACAGATACGCAGTATTTT	CASSSMPEGTRTDTQYF
TRBV5-1	TRBD1	TRBJ1-3	once	TGCGCCAGCAGCTCAGGACAGGTCGGAAACACCATATATTTT	CASSSGQVGNTIYF
TRBV4-3	TRBD2	TRBJ2-5	NA	TGCGCCAGCAGCCAAGACGCCCCCCCGGGACTAGCGGGAGCACGGGAGACCCAGTACTTC	CASSQDAPPGLAGARETQYF
TRBV10-3	NA	TRBJ2-1	few	TGTGCCATCAGTGAGTCGAGCGGCCCGGTTGCTGAGCAGTTCTTC	CAISESSGPVAEQFF
TRBV7-9	TRBD2	TRBJ2-7	few	TGTGCCAGCAGCCCTAGCGGGAGCATGGACGAGCAGTACTTC	CASSPSGSMDEQYF
TRBV28	NA	TRBJ1-1	few	TGTGCCAGCATCGGGGCTGATTCACCGAACACTGAAGCTTTCTTT	CASIGADSPNTEAFF
TRBV5-4	NA	TRBJ2-5	NA	TGTGCCAGCAGACACGACCAAGAGACCCAGTACTTC	CASRHDQETQYF
TRBV7-2	NA	TRBJ1-2	few	TGTGCCAGCAGTCAACAATCCCAGGGGCGCGGCGGCTACACCTTC	CASSQQSQGRGGYTF
TRBV6-6	TRBD2	TRBJ2-1	few	TGTGCCAGCAAGGGAAGACTAGCGGGAGACCGGCATGAGCAGTTCTTC	CASKGRLAGDRHEQFF
TRBV11-2	NA	TRBJ2-5	few	TGTGCCAGCAGCCGAAATCGAGAGACCCAGTACTTC	CASSRNRETQYF
TRBV28	NA	TRBJ2-1	NA	TGTGCCAGCAGAGGGACGGGTACCTATGAGCAGTTCTTC	CASRGTGTYEQFF
TRBV7-9	NA	TRBJ2-1	NA	TGTGCCAGCAGCCCGTTCGAGGGTGAGCAGTTCTTC	CASSPFEGEQFF
TRBV6-6	NA	TRBJ2-1	NA	TGTGCCAGCAGTTACTCGGGCCGGTACAATGAGCAGTTCTTC	CASSYSGRYNEQFF
TRBV4-3	TRBD2	TRBJ2-7	few	TGCGCCAGCAGCCAGGGGGAGGGCTCCTACGAGCAGTACTTC	CASSQGEGSYEQYF
TRBV19	NA	TRBJ1-2	NA	TGTGCCAGTAGAAAACCGGGACGGCAGAACTATGGCTACACCTTC	CASRKPGRQNYGYTF
TRBV4-2	NA	TRBJ1-4	few	TGTGCCAGCAGCCAAGTAGGAGAAAAACTGTTTTTT	CASSQVGEKLFF
TRBV29-1	NA	TRBJ1-1	few	TGCAGCGTCCTCAGTGGGGGCACTGAAGCTTTCTTT	CSVLSGGTEAFF
TRBV4-3	NA	TRBJ2-2	few	TGCGCCAGCAGCCAAGCGTATTTAGGCCAGAACACCGGGGAGCTGTTTTTT	CASSQAYLGQNTGELFF
TRBV7-2	TRBD2	TRBJ2-7	NA	TGTGCCAGCAGCTTAGCTAGCGGGACTAGCCTCGAGCAGTACTTC	CASSLASGTSLEQYF
TRBV11-2	NA	TRBJ2-1	NA	TGTGCCAGCAGCTTAGGCGGGGCAACCTACAATGAGCAGTTCTTC	CASSLGGATYNEQFF
TRBV9	NA	TRBJ2-5	NA	TGTGCCAGCAGCGTAGGAGTAGCGGACCACGAGACCCAGTACTTC	CASSVGVADHETQYF
TRBV7-3	TRBD2	TRBJ2-7	few	TGTGCCAGCAGCGTTGTAGCGGGAGCATCCTACGAGCAGTACTTC	CASSVVAGASYEQYF
TRBV28	NA	TRBJ1-2	few	TGTGCCAGCAGTTATTACGGCTATGGCTACACCTTC	CASSYYGYGYTF
TRBV28	NA	TRBJ1-1	few	TGTGCCAGCAGCACCGACTGGTTTGGGGAGAACACTGAAGCTTTCTTT	CASSTDWFGENTEAFF
TRBV7-2	TRBD1	TRBJ2-1	few	TGTGCCAGCAGCTCGGGACAGGGTTACAACAATGAGCAGTTCTTC	CASSSGQGYNNEQFF
TRBV7-2	NA	TRBJ2-7	few	TGTGCCAGCAGCTTAGCAGTGCAGACCTACGAGCAGTACTTC	CASSLAVQTYEQYF
TRBV9	NA	TRBJ2-6	NA	TGTGCCAGCAGCGCTATGGGCTCTGGGGCCAACGTCCTGACTTTC	CASSAMGSGANVLTF
TRBV5-1	TRBD1	TRBJ2-1	NA	TGCGCCAGCGGACAGGGGGCGGCGGGAGGGCCCTCGGATGAGCAGTTCTTC	CASGQGAAGGPSDEQFF
TRBV4-2	TRBD2	TRBJ2-3	NA	TGTGCCAGCAGCCAAGATAGGAGGCTAGCGGGAGGTGTTACGCAGTATTTT	CASSQDRRLAGGVTQYF
TRBV7-9	TRBD1	TRBJ1-1	few	TGTGCCAGCAGCTCCCCCGACAGGGGTGGCACTGAAGCTTTCTTT	CASSSPDRGGTEAFF
TRBV18	NA	TRBJ2-7	few	TGTGCCAGCTCACCCGGGCCAGGGAGGCCCTACGAGCAGTACTTC	CASSPGPGRPYEQYF
TRBV11-2	NA	TRBJ2-7	NA	TGTGCCAGCAGCTTAGTAGGGACCCCCTACGAGCAGTACTTC	CASSLVGTPYEQYF
TRBV27	NA	TRBJ2-3	few	TGTGCCAGCAGGGTCAGAGATACGCAGTATTTT	CASRVRDTQYF
TRBV29-1	NA	TRBJ2-3	NA	TGCAGCGTTGAAGTGGGGGGAGCCACAGATACGCAGTATTTT	CSVEVGGATDTQYF
TRBV7-9	NA	TRBJ1-5	NA	TGTGCCAGCAGCTTAGCCTCGGCCCCGGGGATCCTTAGCAATCAGCCCCAGCATTTT	CASSLASAPGILSNQPQHF
TRBV6-6	NA	TRBJ2-5	NA	TGTGCCAGCAGCCTCCAGGGGTACCAAGAGACCCAGTACTTC	CASSLQGYQETQYF
TRBV4-3	NA	TRBJ2-1	NA	TGCGCCAGCAGCCACCAGACGGTAGAGGTCACCTACAATGAGCAGTTCTTC	CASSHQTVEVTYNEQFF